The sample holds a few counts of the clone carrying this T cell receptor beta chain. Trimming took off 5 bases at V and 1 base at J, with 9 bases between the two ends. Germline-derived CDR1 and CDR2 are SEHNR and FQNEAQ (reference sequence). The CDR3 contains 13 residues. This entry belongs to a study of blood T cell repertoires in COVID-19. Study-wide background: Sites across the United States, Italy and Spain contributed samples from acute and convalescent COVID-19.

As handled by the study authors: Using reference gene primer amplification, nucleated cell counts were estimated. Libraries were prepared by immunoSEQ multiplex PCR; TCRdb keeps only in-frame clonotypes and omits some of them. V, J and clone size reflect that table, while D and trimming were determined from the DNA. The sample has some 250,000 clones; 86% are singletons. This TCR was sampled from a man aged 25-40 years with active or convalescent COVID-19. The rearrangement joins TRBV7-9 to TRBJ2-7, with TRBD1 as a possible D gene (6 bases). The sample consisted of peripheral blood. CDR3 sequence (DNA): TGTGCCAGCAGCGCAGGGGCTTCCTACGAGCAGTACTTC. It codes for CASSAGASYEQYF.